The clone carrying this T cell receptor beta chain was counted a few times. Its antigen remains unknown. The CDR3 runs to 15 residues. Between the trimmed V and J ends, which lost 10 bases and 7 bases, there was a span of 23 bases. Germline CDR1 reads SGHTA; CDR2 reads FQGNSA. The data were taken from a study of identical twins. Regarding the study as a whole: Within monozygotic twins, out-of-frame TCR alpha sharing was underestimated by the models. Some out-of-frame alpha sequences were shared by twins, and these showed excess low generation probability.

From the 5' RACE reads, TCRdb called clonotypes with MiXCR, one entry per CDR3 protein. Of 400,000 to 650,000 distinct CDR3 sequences listed, roughly a fifth were seen once; the top ten hold about 0.91%. These data also featured in a second study, about T cells expressing NK-cell markers. As that study records: Whether expanded NKG2C-expressing T cell clones recognize HCMV is unknown.

Sequencing was done on a sample of CD4+ T cells sorted from blood. The sequence was obtained from a woman between 18 and 29 years old in good health. The gene calls are TRBV7-2 and TRBJ2-1; no clear D. This CDR3 reads CAIPSVRLLGNEQFF. CDR3 coding DNA: TGTGCCATCCCTTCAGTGCGCCTCCTAGGAAATGAGCAGTTCTTC.